This T cell receptor beta chain appears in the sequencing data of a study of early T cells in non-severe SARS-CoV-2 infection. Background on the study: Sequencing input comprised bulk RNA from unsorted whole blood; chain pairing was not available.

Comment on this clonotype: What it binds is unknown.

The V segment lost 1 base and the J segment 3 bases; nucleotides outside the gene matches: 5. The CDR3 covers 14 residues. CDR1 and CDR2 (germline): DFQATT, SNEGSKA (reference sequence). General study results and limits: Anti-spike CD8 specificities were favored by VDJdb matching, whose results missed private and CD4 specificities.

Individual cDNA molecules were tagged with unique molecular identifiers, the study reported. One entry per CDR3 protein, called by TCRdb with MiXCR from the 5' RACE reads. The repertoire has around 67,000 distinct CDR3 sequences, about 10% of them found once; the top ten carry almost 6.5%. The sample was whole blood. This chain links TRBV20-1 with TRBJ2-7; TRBD1 agrees at 8 bases. The TCR originated in an adult who was a healthcare worker with PCR-confirmed SARS-CoV-2 infection or an uninfected control (not recorded which). The CDR3 nucleotides are TGCAGTGCTAGAGCCAGGACAGGGTTCTACGAGCAGTACTTC. Protein sequence: CSARARTGFYEQYF.